Listed below are T cell receptor beta chains from one sample, sequenced in a study. TCRdb called the 5' RACE reads again in MiXCR, with one record for every CDR3 protein. The table shows 8,000 or so distinct CDR3 sequences, with 35% to 45% occurring only once. The specimen was tumor-infiltrating memory CD4+ T cells sorted from the breast tumor. The receptors were sampled from a female donor with breast cancer. The conserved cysteine and the conserved F or W are not part of the CDR3 here. Fields, in order: J gene, V gene, CDR3 protein.

>TRBJ2-2|TRBV4-1
ASSFPWRNTGELF
>TRBJ2-2|TRBV12-3/TRBV12-4
ASSRQVAGTGELS
>TRBJ2-1|TRBV4-1
ASSQPTGIDEQF
>TRBJ2-1|TRBV6-2/TRBV6-3
ASRDQTGTGTYNEQF
>TRBJ1-2|TRBV7-2
ASSPRTGRRGYT
>TRBJ1-3|TRBV20-1
SAIEGGGNTIY
>TRBJ1-3|TRBV20-1
SARDGGDGNTIY
>TRBJ2-1|TRBV7-2
ASSLTGRFNEQF
>TRBJ2-3|TRBV27
ASSPNRLAASTDTQY
>TRBJ1-5|TRBV20-1
SAPGPDIDQPQH
>TRBJ2-1|TRBV3-1
ASSPQTLLAGGPNEQF
>TRBJ1-2|TRBV6-5
ASSYGGNYGYT
>TRBJ2-7|TRBV7-6
ASSSRTGEGEQY
>TRBJ1-3|TRBV6-1
ASRDDRGGNTIY
>TRBJ2-5|TRBV5-1
ASSFGQETQY
>TRBJ1-5|TRBV20-1
SAIYRGQPQH
>TRBJ2-7|TRBV6-6
ASSYSTISGNHEQY
>TRBJ1-2|TRBV7-2
ASSDGQSLYGYT
>TRBJ1-5|TRBV28
ASSLSGQGHQPQH
>TRBJ1-2|TRBV10-2
ASSESDRDYGYT
>TRBJ2-1|TRBV10-3
AISGSLTGKSYNEQF
>TRBJ2-3|TRBV6-6
ATTLVLAGERY